This TCR beta chain was documented in a study of T cells in Graves' hyperthyroidism and ophthalmopathy. TCR beta CDR3 regions were amplified from RNA. During a first-round RT-PCR of the TCR CDR3, the HTBI primer set was used. MiXCR, applied by TCRdb to the multiplex PCR reads, yields one record per CDR3 protein. The data show around 540,000 distinct CDR3 sequences, under 60% seen once. A patient was excluded if there was uncontrolled infection, other autoimmune disease, pregnancy or lactation. The clonotype was recovered from a woman under 30 with Graves' hyperthyroidism. Sequencing was done on a sample of peripheral blood or thyroid tissue (not recorded which).

The CDR3 DNA is TGTGCCAGCAGTTTAGAATCCGATCTGAACACTGAAGCTTTCTTT. Translation: CASSLESDLNTEAFF. The chain uses TRBV9 and TRBJ1-1; no definite D call. The CDR3 consists of 15 residues. Germline V lookup: CDR1 SGDLS, CDR2 YYNGEE. The V end lost 5 bases, the J end lost 0 bases, and 14 bases lay between the germline ends.